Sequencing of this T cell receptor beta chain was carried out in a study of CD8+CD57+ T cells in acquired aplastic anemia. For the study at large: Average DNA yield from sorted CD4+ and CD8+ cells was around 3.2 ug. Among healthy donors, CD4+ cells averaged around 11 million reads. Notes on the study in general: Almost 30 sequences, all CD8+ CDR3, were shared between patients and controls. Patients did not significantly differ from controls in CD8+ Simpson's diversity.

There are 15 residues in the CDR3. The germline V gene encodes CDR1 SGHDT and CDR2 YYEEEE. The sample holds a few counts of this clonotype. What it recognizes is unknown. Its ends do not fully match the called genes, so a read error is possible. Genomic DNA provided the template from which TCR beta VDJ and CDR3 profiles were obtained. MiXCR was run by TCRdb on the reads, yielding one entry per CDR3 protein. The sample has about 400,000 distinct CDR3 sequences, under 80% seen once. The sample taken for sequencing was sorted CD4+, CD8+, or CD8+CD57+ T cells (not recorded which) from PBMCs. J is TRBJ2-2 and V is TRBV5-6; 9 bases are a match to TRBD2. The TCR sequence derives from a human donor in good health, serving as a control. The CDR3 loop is CASSLAGGNTGELLF. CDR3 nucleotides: TGTGCCAGCAGCTTAGCGGGGGGAAACACCGGGGAGCTGCTTTTT.